One T cell receptor (beta chain) is described in this entry. Its antigen remains unidentified. Base qualities are not recorded, but no much larger clone differs from it by a single base. This sample was taken from a study of blood T cell repertoires in COVID-19 (dated by TCRdb to the early 2020s). Regarding the study in general: Samples from collaborators originated in the United States, Italy and Spain and spanned both the acute and convalescent phases of COVID-19. The material from the prospective study consisted of cDNA or gDNA derived from T cells, B-cell-depleted T cells, or PBMCs. The dataset comprised deeply sampled blood TCRbeta repertoires from subjects exposed to, actively infected with, or recovered from COVID-19. The repertoires were released in a freely available public database meant as a resource for research on the immune response to SARS-CoV-2. The samples were drawn from the first 160 participants of the ongoing ImmuneRACE study and from more than 1,000 subjects provided by 6 global collaborators. The sample metadata nearly always contained a de-identified subject ID, COVID-19 status, age in years and sex. HLA class I and class II types, where available, came from metadata supplied by the sample provider rather than from assay-based typing. Broader findings and caveats from the paper: The quantity of clinical and demographic metadata differed by source and by participant and was supplied without curation.

A second Seattle source provided samples from volunteer blood donors who had recovered from COVID-19. Each collaborating institution followed its own protocols to collect whole blood in K2EDTA tubes. For TCRbeta analysis, collaborators shipped samples as frozen whole blood, isolated PBMCs, or DNA extracted from either of those sample types. The immunoSEQ Assay, a bias-controlled multiplex PCR, was used to amplify TCRbeta CDR3 regions from genomic DNA. From the authors' description of their analysis: Nucleated cell counts per sample were estimated from amplification of reference gene primers within the assay. To quantify the absolute abundance of each unique TCRbeta CDR3 rearrangement, sequence reads were collapsed and filtered. For each sample, productive Simpson clonality was calculated as the square root of Simpson's diversity index over productive rearrangements. TCRdb mirrors the immuneACCESS table, restricted to in-frame sequences. Some clones are absent from its copies; in checked studies, under half trace to an unresolved V gene, and the reason for the others is unknown. Clonal size and the V and J genes are those of that table, whereas D and trimming came from the DNA. Counted in this sample were 270,000 or so clones; 89% of them appeared once. Approximately 0.94% of the sample goes to the ten largest clones.

Source material: peripheral blood. The sequence was collected from a woman in her 40s who had recovered from COVID-19.

Here is the DNA: TGTGCCTGGAGCCTAGGGTTGACTAGCGGGCAGTACAATGAGCAGTTCTTC. The resulting protein is CAWSLGLTSGQYNEQFF. This receptor chain uses TRBV30 and TRBJ2-1; TRBD2 matches 10 bases in the middle. V trim: 3 bases; J trim: 4 bases; unmatched bases: 12. The CDR3 numbers 17 residues from cysteine through phenylalanine. CDR3 DNA only is kept here, 51 bases in frame from base 1. From a lookup of the germline V gene (reference sequence), CDR1 and CDR2 are GTSNPN and SVGIG. The reference TRBV30 and TRBJ2-1 proteins fill in what lies around the CDR3, so the full variable domain reads SQTIHQWPATLVQPVGSPLSLECTVEGTSNPNLYWYRQAAGRGLQLLFYSVGIGQISSEVPQNLSASRPQDRQFILSSKKLLLSDSGFYLCAWSLGLTSGQYNEQFFGPGTRLTVL.